Described below is a single TCR beta chain sequence and its context. The sample originates from a study of blood T cell repertoires in COVID-19. About the study: The analysed material was cDNA or gDNA that came from T cells, B-cell-depleted T cells, or PBMCs.

Sequenced by immunoSEQ multiplex PCR; TCRdb stores in-frame clones only, minus some. The data contain more than 200,000 clones, roughly 80% of them singletons. The CDR3 has 11 residues. V dropped 7 bases and J dropped 7 bases, with 9 bases sitting between them. Germline CDR1 is KGHDR and CDR2 is SFDVKD. This clonotype was obtained from a man in his fifties or sixties who had recovered from COVID-19. Source material: PBMCs or T cells enriched from blood (not recorded which). The chain carries TRBV24-1 and TRBJ1-1; a possible D gene is TRBD1 (5 bases). In nucleotides, the CDR3 is TGTGCCACCAGGGGCAGGGTTGAAGCTTTCTTT. This translates into CATRGRVEAFF.